A selection of T cell receptor beta chains follows, all from one sample in a study of T cell changes during pregnancy in multiple sclerosis. Method: immunoSEQ multiplex PCR; TCRdb's copy keeps in-frame clones and lacks some. Of about 50,000 clones in the sample, about 93% were seen once. This sample comprised CD4+ T cells from peripheral blood mononuclear cells, obtained after pregnancy. All receptors come from a female donor with multiple sclerosis, enrolled in a pregnancy study. CDR3s include the opening cysteine and the closing phenylalanine or tryptophan. D genes are given only for firm matches. Size values are once, few and many counts, or a class for expanded clones, and some rows have none.

TRBD1	TRBV2	TRBJ2-3	-	TGTGCCAGCACCTGGGACAGGGGCGCAGATACGCAGTATTTT	CASTWDRGADTQYF
-	TRBV5-1	TRBJ2-7	-	TGCGCCAGCAGCAAACAGGGATTCGAGCAGTACTTC	CASSKQGFEQYF
TRBD2	TRBV2	TRBJ2-3	-	TGTGCCAGCAGCAGAGCGGGGTTTAGCACAGATACGCAGTATTTT	CASSRAGFSTDTQYF
TRBD1	TRBV11-2	TRBJ1-1	-	TGTGCCAGCAGCCCTATGACAGGGGCGTCATTTGAAGCTTTCTTT	CASSPMTGASFEAFF
-	TRBV19	TRBJ1-5	-	TGTGCCAGTACCCCCGGCAGACTTAGCAATCAGCCCCAGCATTTT	CASTPGRLSNQPQHF
-	TRBV4-1	TRBJ1-5	-	TGCGCCAGCAGCCTCGACCGAGGTCAGCCCCAGCATTTT	CASSLDRGQPQHF
TRBD1	TRBV7-7	TRBJ1-4	-	TGTGCCAGCAGCCTTGGGACAGGCCAAACTAATGAAAAACTGTTTTTT	CASSLGTGQTNEKLFF
-	TRBV5-1	TRBJ2-1	-	TGCGCCAGCAGCTTGTCCAGGATTTCCCGGGAGCGCTCCTACAATGAGCAGTTCTTC	CASSLSRISRERSYNEQFF
TRBD1	TRBV2	TRBJ1-1	-	TGTGCCAGCAGTCCCGGGACAGGGGAAACTGAAGCTTTCTTT	CASSPGTGETEAFF
TRBD1	TRBV7-9	TRBJ2-1	-	TGTGCCAGCAGCCCCGGACAGGGGGCCTTTCCTGAGCAGTTCTTC	CASSPGQGAFPEQFF
TRBD1	TRBV6-1	TRBJ2-7	-	TGTGCCAGCAGTGTCCAGGGACAGGGGGCGTCATACGAGCAGTACTTC	CASSVQGQGASYEQYF
-	TRBV11-2	TRBJ2-7	-	TGTGCCAGCAGCTTAGGCCGGGGTCCCCCCTACGAGCAGTACTTC	CASSLGRGPPYEQYF
-	TRBV4-1	TRBJ2-3	-	TGCGCCAGCAGCCAGGTTGGGGCAGCAAAACGCACAGATACGCAGTATTTT	CASSQVGAAKRTDTQYF
-	TRBV2	TRBJ2-7	-	TGTGCCAGCAGTGAAGGGTTAGCTCAAGAGCAGTACTTC	CASSEGLAQEQYF
-	TRBV5-1	TRBJ2-2	once	TGCGCCAGCAGCTTACAGAACACCGGGGAGCTGTTTTTT	CASSLQNTGELFF
-	TRBV7-9	TRBJ1-3	-	TGTGCCAGCAGTCGCCGGGGATTTGACTCTGGAAACACCATATATTTT	CASSRRGFDSGNTIYF
TRBD2	TRBV30	TRBJ2-1	-	TGTGCTTGGAGTGTACAGGCGGGAGGGCCTGTTGAGCAGTTCTTC	CAWSVQAGGPVEQFF
TRBD2	TRBV18	TRBJ2-3	few	TGTGCCAGCTCACCACGACTAGCGGGAGGGAGAACAGATACGCAGTATTTT	CASSPRLAGGRTDTQYF
-	TRBV7-2	TRBJ2-3	-	TGTGCCAGCACCACTTTTCAGGGCACAGATACGCAGTATTTT	CASTTFQGTDTQYF
TRBD1	TRBV19	TRBJ1-4	-	TGTGCCAGTACCCGGGACAGGGGAGAAAAACTGTTTTTT	CASTRDRGEKLFF
-	TRBV5-1	TRBJ2-7	-	TGCGCCAGCAGCACCAGACAGCCCCCACACGAGCAGTACTTC	CASSTRQPPHEQYF